This is a list of T cell receptor beta chains from one sample in a study of human T cells and chemical hapten exposure. Using its own MiXCR run on the RACE reads, TCRdb lists one record per CDR3 protein. The table records fewer than 300,000 distinct CDR3 sequences, approximately 8% of them present only once. The sequencing used whole blood, collected in connection with sensitization to the hapten diphenylcyclopropenone (DPC). The receptor source for this set is a man in his late teens or twenties with alopecia areata. Some clones in this sample may be carry-over from other donors' samples. Both conserved end residues are part of each CDR3. Each record gives: V gene, CDR3 length, J gene, D gene, clone size, CDR3 DNA, CDR3 protein. The D gene is left open where the match is weak. For some rows the clone size is stated as once, few or many, or as a class when expanded; others skip it.

V gene: TRBV5-6
CDR3 length: 17
J gene: TRBJ1-5
D gene: NA
clone size: few
CDR3 DNA: TGTGCCAGCAGCCAACTGACAGACGGTGGGGGCAATCAGCCCCAGCATTTT
CDR3 protein: CASSQLTDGGGNQPQHF

V gene: TRBV10-3
CDR3 length: 14
J gene: TRBJ2-7
D gene: NA
clone size: few
CDR3 DNA: TGTGCCATCAGGGCCCTTGGACAGACGCCCGAGCAGTACTTC
CDR3 protein: CAIRALGQTPEQYF

V gene: TRBV12-3/TRBV12-4
CDR3 length: 17
J gene: TRBJ2-5
D gene: NA
clone size: NA
CDR3 DNA: TGTGCCAGCAGTTTAGGCGCCCGGGACAATGGGGACGAGACCCAGTACTTC
CDR3 protein: CASSLGARDNGDETQYF

V gene: TRBV7-9
CDR3 length: 15
J gene: TRBJ2-1
D gene: TRBD2
clone size: NA
CDR3 DNA: TGTGCCAGCAGCTCGACTAGCGGGGGAGGCAATGAGCAGTTCTTC
CDR3 protein: CASSSTSGGGNEQFF

V gene: TRBV20-1
CDR3 length: 12
J gene: TRBJ1-1
D gene: NA
clone size: NA
CDR3 DNA: TGCAGTGCTGGGGACCCGAGCACTGAAGCTTTCTTT
CDR3 protein: CSAGDPSTEAFF

V gene: TRBV2
CDR3 length: 14
J gene: TRBJ2-3
D gene: NA
clone size: few
CDR3 DNA: TGTGCCAGTCAAGGGGAGCCGAGCACAGATACGCAGTATTTT
CDR3 protein: CASQGEPSTDTQYF

V gene: TRBV14
CDR3 length: 15
J gene: TRBJ2-1
D gene: TRBD1
clone size: NA
CDR3 DNA: TGTGCCAGCAGCCATGCAGGGGGATTCGGCAATGAGCAGTTCTTC
CDR3 protein: CASSHAGGFGNEQFF

V gene: TRBV7-9
CDR3 length: 16
J gene: TRBJ2-3
D gene: NA
clone size: NA
CDR3 DNA: TGTGCCAGCAGCTTAGCGCCTGCGGACAGCACAGATACGCAGTATTTT
CDR3 protein: CASSLAPADSTDTQYF

V gene: TRBV4-1
CDR3 length: 16
J gene: TRBJ2-5
D gene: NA
clone size: NA
CDR3 DNA: TGCGCCAGCAGCCAAGAGGCGACGCTGGTTGGGGAGACCCAGTACTTC
CDR3 protein: CASSQEATLVGETQYF

V gene: TRBV4-1
CDR3 length: 15
J gene: TRBJ1-4
D gene: NA
clone size: few
CDR3 DNA: TGCGCCAGCAGCCAAGTGAGAACAACTAATGAAAAACTGTTTTTT
CDR3 protein: CASSQVRTTNEKLFF

V gene: TRBV6-2/TRBV6-3
CDR3 length: 14
J gene: TRBJ1-2
D gene: NA
clone size: many
CDR3 DNA: TGTGCCAGCAGATACGCCAGGGATACGGATGGCTACACCTTC
CDR3 protein: CASRYARDTDGYTF

V gene: TRBV7-2
CDR3 length: 15
J gene: TRBJ2-5
D gene: NA
clone size: NA
CDR3 DNA: TGTGCCAGCACCAGCTTATTTAGACTTCAAGAGACCCAGTACTTC
CDR3 protein: CASTSLFRLQETQYF

V gene: TRBV19
CDR3 length: 14
J gene: TRBJ1-5
D gene: NA
clone size: few
CDR3 DNA: TGTGCCAGTAGTATGGGAGACAGATATCAGCCCCAGCATTTT
CDR3 protein: CASSMGDRYQPQHF

V gene: TRBV12-5
CDR3 length: 17
J gene: TRBJ1-6
D gene: NA
clone size: NA
CDR3 DNA: TGTGCTAGTGGTTTGATCTTCTCTACAGGGACCTCTTCACCCCTCCACTTT
CDR3 protein: CASGLIFSTGTSSPLHF

V gene: TRBV27
CDR3 length: 14
J gene: TRBJ1-5
D gene: NA
clone size: few
CDR3 DNA: TGTGCCAGCGCCGCCCGGGACAGCAATCAGCCCCAGCATTTT
CDR3 protein: CASAARDSNQPQHF

V gene: TRBV4-1
CDR3 length: 15
J gene: TRBJ2-7
D gene: TRBD2
clone size: few
CDR3 DNA: TGCGCCAGCAGCCACGGGACTAGCGGGGATTACGAGCAGTACTTC
CDR3 protein: CASSHGTSGDYEQYF

V gene: TRBV28
CDR3 length: 13
J gene: TRBJ2-5
D gene: NA
clone size: few
CDR3 DNA: TGTGCCAGCAAGGGCGTACTTCGAGAGACCCAGTACTTC
CDR3 protein: CASKGVLRETQYF

V gene: TRBV20-1
CDR3 length: 15
J gene: TRBJ1-5
D gene: TRBD1
clone size: NA
CDR3 DNA: TGCAGTACCAGGGAATTAACAGGGGGCAATCAGCCCCAGCATTTT
CDR3 protein: CSTRELTGGNQPQHF

V gene: TRBV7-9
CDR3 length: 16
J gene: TRBJ2-1
D gene: TRBD2
clone size: many
CDR3 DNA: TGTGCCAGCAGCTTACTCCTAGCGGGTTTCTACAATGAGCAGTTCTTC
CDR3 protein: CASSLLLAGFYNEQFF

V gene: TRBV29-1
CDR3 length: 15
J gene: TRBJ1-3
D gene: NA
clone size: NA
CDR3 DNA: TGCAGCGTTGACGGTCAAGGGGGATCTGGAAACACCATATATTTT
CDR3 protein: CSVDGQGGSGNTIYF

V gene: TRBV7-9
CDR3 length: 16
J gene: TRBJ1-2
D gene: TRBD1
clone size: few
CDR3 DNA: TGTGCCAGCAGCTTAGCCCCGCAGGGGGCTAACTATGGCTACACCTTC
CDR3 protein: CASSLAPQGANYGYTF

V gene: TRBV7-7
CDR3 length: 14
J gene: TRBJ2-5
D gene: NA
clone size: few
CDR3 DNA: TGTGCCAGCAGCTTAGGTCCGAGAGGAGAGACCCAGTACTTC
CDR3 protein: CASSLGPRGETQYF

V gene: TRBV4-1
CDR3 length: 18
J gene: TRBJ2-7
D gene: NA
clone size: NA
CDR3 DNA: TGCGCCAGCAGCCAAGATTCCCCCCCCCTGCGGGGGCACTACGAGCAGTACTTC
CDR3 protein: CASSQDSPPLRGHYEQYF

V gene: TRBV10-3
CDR3 length: 14
J gene: TRBJ2-3
D gene: TRBD1
clone size: NA
CDR3 DNA: TGTGCCATCTCTAGGGACAGGGTGACAGATACGCAGTATTTT
CDR3 protein: CAISRDRVTDTQYF

V gene: TRBV12-5
CDR3 length: 12
J gene: TRBJ2-2
D gene: NA
clone size: NA
CDR3 DNA: TGTGCTAGTGGTTTTGGTTCCGGGGAGCTGTTTTTT
CDR3 protein: CASGFGSGELFF

V gene: TRBV6-2/TRBV6-3
CDR3 length: 15
J gene: TRBJ1-1
D gene: NA
clone size: few
CDR3 DNA: TGTGCCAGCAGTTGGGGCCGGCCGGGAAGGACTGAAGCTTTCTTT
CDR3 protein: CASSWGRPGRTEAFF

V gene: TRBV9
CDR3 length: 15
J gene: TRBJ1-5
D gene: NA
clone size: few
CDR3 DNA: TGTGCCAGCAGCTTCGACGCGACAGTTGATCAGCCCCAGCATTTT
CDR3 protein: CASSFDATVDQPQHF